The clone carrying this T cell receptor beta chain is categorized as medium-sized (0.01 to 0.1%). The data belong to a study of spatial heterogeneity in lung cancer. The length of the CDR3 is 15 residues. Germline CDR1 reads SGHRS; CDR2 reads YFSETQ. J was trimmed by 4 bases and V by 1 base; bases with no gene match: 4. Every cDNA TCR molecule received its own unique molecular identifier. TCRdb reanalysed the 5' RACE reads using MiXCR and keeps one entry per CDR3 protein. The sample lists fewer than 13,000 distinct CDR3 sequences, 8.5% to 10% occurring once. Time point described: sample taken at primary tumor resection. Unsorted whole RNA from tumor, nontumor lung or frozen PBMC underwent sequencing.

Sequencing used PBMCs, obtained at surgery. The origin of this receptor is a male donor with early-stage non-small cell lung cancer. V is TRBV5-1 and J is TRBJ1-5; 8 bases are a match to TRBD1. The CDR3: CASSLSGGSNQPQHF. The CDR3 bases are TGCGCCAGCAGCTTGTCAGGGGGCAGTAATCAGCCCCAGCATTTT.